The clone carrying this T cell receptor (beta chain) has a count of ten or more. Its antigen is currently unknown. The V gene lost 4 bases and the J gene lost 4 bases, with 18 bases spanning the gap. The CDR3 consists of 17 residues. Germline-derived CDR1 and CDR2 are SGHDT and YYEEEE. The source of the sample is a study of CD8+CD57+ T cells in acquired aplastic anemia. Overall study results and limits: Overlap between patients and controls comprised twenty-nine CD8+ CDR3 sequences. In CD8+ cells, Simpson's diversity showed no significant difference between patients and controls.

The patients chosen for sequencing had shown expansion of CD8+CD57+ cells (detected by flow cytometry). Using genomic DNA as the template, TCR beta VDJ and CDR3 profiling was carried out. TCRdb called the reads again in MiXCR, with one record for every CDR3 protein. The sample has 200,000 to 300,000 distinct CDR3 sequences, approximately 50% seen once. The receptor was isolated from a human donor with aplastic anemia. The genes are TRBV5-6 and TRBJ1-6; D is undetermined. Material for sequencing was sorted CD4+, CD8+, or CD8+CD57+ T cells (not recorded which) from PBMCs. The CDR3 protein is CASSARGAQLYNSPLHF. The CDR3 DNA reads TGTGCCAGCAGCGCTCGGGGAGCCCAGCTATATAATTCACCCCTCCACTTT.